These 18 T cell receptor beta chains were sequenced from one sample in a study of cytomegalovirus exposure and HLA in healthy donors. PCR amplification relied on 60 Vbeta primers (plus 13 Jbeta primers). Profiling relied on immunoSEQ multiplex PCR, and the TCRdb table lists in-frame clones only, not all of them. The table shows about 180,000 clones, with less than 80% occurring only once. Sample: PBMCs. Receptors originate from a man between 18 and 29 years old in good health and CMV-seronegative.

A note on this clone: An end of the junction does not agree with germline; a read error may underlie this. The gene calls are TRBV28 and TRBJ2-6, with D hard to call. This CDR3 region has 14 residues. Germline loops: CDR1 MDHEN, CDR2 SYDVKM. The CDR3 DNA reads TGTGCCAGCAGTCCCTCCCGCACACTAACGGGTTTAGCTTTC. Translation: CASSPSRTLTGLAF.

The chain is built from TRBV28 and TRBJ2-7, with TRBD2 matching over 8 bases. The CDR3 runs to 16 residues. Germline CDR1 reads MDHEN; CDR2 reads SYDVKM. J was trimmed by 0 bases and V by 5 bases; bases with no gene match: 9. CDR3 loop: CASSTPGREDSYEQYF. The CDR3 region has the DNA TGTGCCAGCAGTACCCCGGGGCGGGAGGACTCCTACGAGCAGTACTTC.

The V gene is TRBV11-2, the J gene TRBJ2-3, with D possibly TRBD2 on 6 matching bases. Trimming shortened V by 3 bases and J by 6 bases, and 16 bases separated the two germline ends. The germline CDR1 and CDR2 sequences are SGHAT and FQNNGV. The CDR3 extends over 15 amino acids. In nucleotides, the CDR3 is TGTGCCAGCAGCTTCCGGGACTGGCCGGCTGATACGCAGTATTTT. This gives the protein CASSFRDWPADTQYF. The full variable domain, in which reference TRBV11-2 and TRBJ2-3 provide the parts outside the CDR3, is EAGVAQSPRYKIIEKRQSVAFWCNPISGHATLYWYQQILGQGPKLLIQFQNNGVVDDSQLPKDRFSAERLKGVDSTLKIQPAKLEDSAVYLCASSFRDWPADTQYFGPGTRLTVL.

The table lists this clone with a count of one. V gene TRBV6-5 combines with J gene TRBJ2-2; TRBD1 is a possible D gene (6 bases). The CDR3 contains 13 residues. The germline V and J ends were trimmed by 2 bases and 7 bases, with 8 bases remaining between them. The germline V gene encodes CDR1 MNHEY and CDR2 SVGAGI. CDR3 loop: CASSYTDSGELFF. The CDR3 DNA reads as TGTGCCAGCAGTTACACGGACAGCGGGGAGCTGTTTTTT.

The chain uses TRBV7-9 and TRBJ2-5; 9 bases agree with TRBD2. This CDR3 has 14 residues. Germline V lookup: CDR1 SEHNR, CDR2 FQNEAQ (reference sequence). J lost 1 base, V lost 3 bases, and 0 bases had no gene match. CDR3 DNA: TGTGCCAGCAGCTTGACTAGCGGCCAAGAGACCCAGTACTTC. Protein: CASSLTSGQETQYF.

This rearrangement joins TRBV6-1 to TRBJ1-4; D perhaps matches TRBD1 (5 bases). V was pared by 11 bases and J by 3 bases, with 16 bases between. The CDR3 is made up of 14 amino acids. CDR1 is MNHNS, CDR2 SASEGT, per germline. The CDR3 DNA reads TGTGCCGGCCGATCAGGGCTGCCTAATGAAAAACTGTTTTTT. Translated: CAGRSGLPNEKLFF.

The chain combines TRBV7-2 with TRBJ2-1; 11 bases are shared with TRBD2. CDR1 SGHTA and CDR2 FQGNSA come from the germline V gene. After removal of 4 bases from V and 7 bases from J, the junction contained 12 bases not matched to a gene. The CDR3 consists of 17 residues. The CDR3 DNA is TGTGCCAGCAGCTCCCGACTAGCGGGGACCCTTGGAAATGAGCAGTTCTTC. Its protein is CASSSRLAGTLGNEQFF.

The J gene is TRBJ2-1, the V gene TRBV7-9; the match to TRBD2 covers 9 bases. This CDR3 region has 15 residues. From germline, CDR1 is SEHNR and CDR2 FQNEAQ (reference sequence). J was trimmed by 7 bases and V by 1 base; bases with no gene match: 5. CDR3 DNA: TGTGCCAGCAGCTTAGTTAGCGGGGGCTATAATGAGCAGTTCTTC. This translates into CASSLVSGGYNEQFF.

The chain employs TRBV4-2 and TRBJ1-2; 8 bases match TRBD1. The CDR3 consists of 16 residues. The germline V gene encodes CDR1 LGHNA and CDR2 YNFKEQ. The V segment lost 0 bases and the J segment 3 bases; nucleotides outside the gene matches: 6. The CDR3 reads CASSQDETGDHYGYTF. The CDR3 nucleotides are TGTGCCAGCAGCCAAGATGAGACAGGGGACCACTATGGCTACACCTTC.

The chain links TRBV2 to TRBJ1-2; D might be TRBD1 (5 bases). Germline V gene lookup returns CDR1 SNHLY and CDR2 FYNNEI. V shed 1 base and J shed 3 bases, with 9 bases lying between them. CDR3 length equals 14 residues. CDR3 sequence reads: CASSEGTPYYGYTF. CDR3 coding DNA: TGTGCCAGCAGTGAAGGGACACCCTACTATGGCTACACCTTC.

The rearrangement links TRBV2 to TRBJ1-6, with D perhaps matching TRBD1 (5 bases). The CDR3 length is 13 residues. Trimming removed 6 bases from V and 6 bases from J, with 9 bases in between. CDR1 is SNHLY and CDR2 is FYNNEI in the germline V gene. This chain's CDR3 is CASSWGGNSPLHF. In DNA, the CDR3 is TGTGCCAGCAGCTGGGGCGGTAATTCACCCCTCCACTTT.

Note on this clone: A junction boundary mismatches the germline segment, possibly from a read error. This chain connects TRBV5-6 to TRBJ1-2, with D unclear. This CDR3 comprises 14 residues. From germline, CDR1 is SGHDT and CDR2 YYEEEE. CDR3 sequence (DNA): TGTGCCAGCAGCCCGCAGGTGTCAGTCTATGGCTGCACCTTC. Protein product: CASSPQVSVYGCTF.

V usage is TRBV25-1 and J usage is TRBJ2-1, with 8 nucleotides matching TRBD2. Germline V gene sequence: CDR1 MGHDK, CDR2 SYGVNS. The CDR3 sequence is 16 residues long. V shed 0 bases, J shed 0 bases, and the junction held 1 base outside the gene matches. The CDR3 DNA reads as TGTGCCAGCAGTGAATACAGCGGGGGCTCCTACAATGAGCAGTTCTTC. As protein: CASSEYSGGSYNEQFF. Based on the CDR3 plus reference TRBV25-1 and TRBJ2-1, the full variable domain is EADIYQTPRYLVIGTGKKITLECSQTMGHDKMYWYQQDPGMELHLIHYSYGVNSTEKGDLSSESTVSRIRTEHFPLTLESARPSHTSQYLCASSEYSGGSYNEQFFGPGTRLTVL.

The chain recombines TRBV19 with TRBJ1-6; D is unclear. Germline-derived CDR1 and CDR2 are LNHDA and SQIVND (reference sequence). The CDR3 totals 14 residues. Between the trimmed V and J ends, which lost 2 bases and 7 bases, there was a span of 9 bases. CDR3 sequence reads: CASSIRGGNSPLHF. Here the CDR3 DNA reads TGTGCCAGTAGTATAAGAGGAGGGAATTCACCCCTCCACTTT.

The genes are TRBV18 and TRBJ1-6; 7 bases are a match to TRBD1. The germline V gene encodes CDR1 KGHSH and CDR2 LQKENI. The trim removed 2 bases at V and 9 bases at J, leaving 7 bases unmatched. This CDR3 has 15 residues. The CDR3 nucleotides read TGTGCCAGCTCACCAAACCCGCACAGGGGTTCACCCCTCCACTTT. Translation: CASSPNPHRGSPLHF.

This sequence joins TRBV7-9 and TRBJ1-1; 11 nucleotides align to TRBD1. In germline, CDR1 is SEHNR, CDR2 FQNEAQ (reference sequence). The CDR3 length is 18 residues. Trimming at V came to 5 bases and at J to 5 bases, leaving 16 bases not matched to a gene. The CDR3 is CASSPRGGGTGGFTEAFF. The DNA for the CDR3 is TGTGCCAGCAGCCCGCGGGGGGGAGGGACAGGGGGTTTTACTGAAGCTTTCTTT.

V usage is TRBV5-4 and J usage is TRBJ2-1, with 10 bases fitting TRBD2. CDR1 is SGHNT, CDR2 YYREEE, per germline (reference sequence). This CDR3 has 16 amino acids. The V gene end was trimmed by 5 bases and the J gene end by 3 bases; junction bases not matched to a gene: 8. The DNA of the CDR3 is TGTGCCAGCAGTCGCGCCGGGACTAGCGTCTACAATGAGCAGTTCTTC. Translated, it gives CASSRAGTSVYNEQFF.

Remarks on this clone: A read error may account for a junction end that differs from germline. This chain joins TRBV5-6 and TRBJ2-1, with 11 bases matching TRBD2. Per the germline V gene, CDR1 is SGHDT and CDR2 is YYEEEE. The CDR3 covers 14 residues. This CDR3 is CASTLTSGTDEQFF. CDR3 in DNA: TGTGCCAGCACCTTGACTAGCGGGACCGATGAGCAGTTCTTC.